This T cell receptor (beta chain) was sequenced in a study of T cell clusters in autoimmune cytopenias. Judged by frequency, this clonotype is medium-sized. Each sample's input was around 270 ng genomic DNA, 30,000 to 45,000 genome equivalents. TRB rearrangements were amplified by touch-down multiplex PCR with mixed TRB-A/B primers. From its re-call of the multiplex PCR reads, TCRdb lists each CDR3 protein once, without DNA. This repertoire includes over 2,500 distinct CDR3 sequences. Source material: peripheral blood. The receptor was derived from a human donor with an autoimmune cytopenia or autoimmune hepatitis (not recorded which).

CDR3: CASSPGGVGETQYF. The chain has TRBV5-5 and TRBJ2-5; there is no DNA to check the TCRdb D call of TRBD1. The germline V gene encodes CDR1 SGHKS and CDR2 YYEKEE (reference sequence). CDR3 length: 14 residues. Based on the CDR3 plus reference TRBV5-5 and TRBJ2-5, the full variable domain is DAGVTQSPTHLIKTRGQQVTLRCSPISGHKSVSWYQQVLGQGPQFIFQYYEKEERGRGNFPDRFSARQFPNYSSELNVNALLLGDSALYLCASSPGGVGETQYFGPGTRLLVL.